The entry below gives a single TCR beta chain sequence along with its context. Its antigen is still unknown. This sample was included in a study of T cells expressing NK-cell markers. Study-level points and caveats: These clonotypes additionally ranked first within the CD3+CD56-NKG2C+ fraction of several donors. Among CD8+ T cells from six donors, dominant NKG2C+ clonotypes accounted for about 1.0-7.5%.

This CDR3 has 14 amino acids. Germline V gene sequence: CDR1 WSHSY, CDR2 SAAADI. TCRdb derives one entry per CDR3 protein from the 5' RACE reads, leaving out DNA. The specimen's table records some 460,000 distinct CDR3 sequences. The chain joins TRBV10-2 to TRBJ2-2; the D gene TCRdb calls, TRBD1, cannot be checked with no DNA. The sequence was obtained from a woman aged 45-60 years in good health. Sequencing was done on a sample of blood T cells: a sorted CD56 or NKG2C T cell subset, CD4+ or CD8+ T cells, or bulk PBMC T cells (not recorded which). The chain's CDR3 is CASRAQGAGGELFF.